This TCR beta chain was sequenced in a study of blood T cell repertoires in COVID-19. CDR3 length: 15 residues. The germline V gene has CDR1 SGHTA and CDR2 FQGNSA. The V and J ends lost 5 bases and 7 bases, in that order; junction bases with no gene match: 9. Measured with immunoSEQ multiplex PCR; TCRdb has only the in-frame clones, and not every one. This table holds around 500,000 clones, 70% to 90% found once. This TCR was sampled from a human donor in a cohort sampled during active COVID-19. The sample was peripheral blood. J is TRBJ1-3 and V is TRBV7-2; 9 bases fit TRBD1. The CDR3 loop reads CASSAQQGAGNTIYF. CDR3 in DNA: TGTGCCAGCAGCGCCCAACAGGGGGCGGGGAACACCATATATTTT.